This is a list of T cell receptor beta chains from one sample in a study of cytomegalovirus exposure and HLA in healthy donors. Assay: immunoSEQ multiplex PCR; the TCRdb copy retains only in-frame clones and omits some. The sample yields just under 45,000 clones, under 60% seen once. Sample: PBMCs. The receptors come from a man between 60 and 75 years old in good health and CMV-seronegative. The conserved cysteine and the conserved F or W are not part of the CDR3 here. Fields, in order: J gene, V gene, clone size, CDR3 protein. Some rows mark clone size as missing; the rest say once, few, many or name a class of expanded clone.

>TRBJ2-2|TRBV19|-
ASSISHNTGELF
>TRBJ2-3|TRBV2|-
ASNGVFTDTQY
>TRBJ1-5|TRBV7-2|few
ASSLAQAQPQH
>TRBJ2-2|TRBV5-1|-
ASSLDRGVTGELF
>TRBJ2-5|TRBV10-1|-
ASSDRVQETQY
>-|TRBV28|-
ASGGTAYSYEQY
>TRBJ2-2|TRBV15|few
ATSRDGSDTGELF
>TRBJ2-7|TRBV2|-
ASGGGGSPYEQY
>TRBJ2-1|TRBV29-1|-
SARGQRESEQF
>TRBJ1-2|TRBV30|-
AWSPTGGPANYGYT
>TRBJ1-1|TRBV10-3|-
AIRGVGGANTEAF
>TRBJ2-6|TRBV7-8|-
ASRTTGTTGANVLT
>TRBJ2-1|TRBV27|-
ASSSIDNNEQF
>TRBJ2-3|TRBV6-1|-
ASRGTSVHTQY
>TRBJ2-7|TRBV7-8|-
ASSLAGELFVEQY